This T cell receptor beta chain derives from a study of T cell clusters in autoimmune cytopenias. Some 38,000 genome equivalents of blood DNA were amplified for TRB. TRB was amplified by touch-down multiplex PCR, primer pools A and B combined. TCRdb re-called the multiplex PCR reads, yielding one record per CDR3 amino acid sequence without DNA. Its listing shows around 7,000 distinct CDR3 sequences. Germline-derived CDR1 and CDR2 are SGHDT and YYEEEE. The CDR3 is made up of 17 amino acids. These sequences were also reported in another study, on T cell repertoires in aging, cancer and after chemotherapy. That publication notes: In cancer patients, declining TCR diversity with age involved lost richness and lost evenness.

The chain recombines TRBV5-6 with TRBJ1-6; with no DNA, the TCRdb D assignment of TRBD1 cannot be verified. Sequencing used peripheral blood. The TCR sequence derives from a human donor in good health. The CDR3 protein is CASRRDRGGGYNSPLHF.